This T cell receptor (beta chain) emerged from a study of cytomegalovirus exposure and HLA in healthy donors. The ends were cut back, 0 bases at V and 0 bases at J, with 7 bases in the middle. The CDR3 sequence is 15 residues long. Germline CDR1 is SGDLS and CDR2 is YYNGEE. Worth noting for this clone: As yet, its antigen is unknown.

Assay: immunoSEQ multiplex PCR; the TCRdb copy retains only in-frame clones and omits some. Of 250,000 to 300,000 clones listed, about 86% are singletons. General study findings and limits: The tendency of first-cohort TCR clusters to co-occur in the 120 or so validation repertoires emerged from a later analysis. Confirmation in vitro established that a few CMV-associated chains were specific for CMV antigens. Cytomegalovirus status, reportedly, was diagnosed with high specificity and sensitivity by the classifier.

The sequencing sample was made of PBMCs. The chain uses TRBV9 and TRBJ2-1, with a possible D match to TRBD1 (6 bases). The source of this sequence is a woman between 18 and 30 years old in good health and CMV-seronegative. The CDR3 protein is CASSVGDTSYNEQFF. The CDR3 coding sequence is TGTGCCAGCAGCGTAGGGGACACCTCCTACAATGAGCAGTTCTTC.